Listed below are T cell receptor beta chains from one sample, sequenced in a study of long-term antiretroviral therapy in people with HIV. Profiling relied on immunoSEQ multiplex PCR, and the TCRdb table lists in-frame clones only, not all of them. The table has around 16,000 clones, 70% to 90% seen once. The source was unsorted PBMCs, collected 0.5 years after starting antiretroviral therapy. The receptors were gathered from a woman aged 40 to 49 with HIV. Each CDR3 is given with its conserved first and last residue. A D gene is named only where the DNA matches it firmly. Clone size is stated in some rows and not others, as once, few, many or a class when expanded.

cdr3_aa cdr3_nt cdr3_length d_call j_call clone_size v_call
CASRFQRQPQHF TGTGCCAGCAGGTTTCAACGGCAGCCCCAGCATTTT 12 NA TRBJ1-5 NA TRBV28
CASSYDRAGGYTF TGTGCCAGCAGTTATGACAGGGCCGGCGGCTACACCTTC 13 TRBD1 TRBJ1-2 NA TRBV6-5
CASSGTGSSYEQYF TGTGCCAGCAGTGGCACAGGGAGCTCCTACGAGCAGTACTTC 14 NA TRBJ2-7 NA TRBV6-5
CASSLQGRGGDTEAFF TGCGCCAGCAGCTTGCAAGGGCGCGGGGGGGACACTGAAGCTTTCTTT 16 NA TRBJ1-1 NA TRBV5-1
CASSLRAGADSGNTIYF TGTGCCAGCAGCTTAAGGGCAGGTGCTGACTCTGGAAACACCATATATTTT 17 NA TRBJ1-3 NA TRBV7-2
CASSKTGPNQPQHF TGTGCCAGCAGCAAAACAGGGCCCAATCAGCCCCAGCATTTT 14 NA TRBJ1-5 NA TRBV6-1
CASSKTSGGDTQYF TGTGCCAGCAGCAAGACTAGCGGTGGCGATACGCAGTATTTT 14 TRBD2 TRBJ2-3 once TRBV7-9
CASSGGQPQHF TGTGCCAGCAGTGGGGGTCAGCCCCAGCATTTT 11 NA TRBJ1-5 NA TRBV6-1
CASSWRTEKQETQYF TGTGCCAGCAGCTGGCGGACTGAGAAACAAGAGACCCAGTACTTC 15 NA TRBJ2-5 NA TRBV7-2
CASSLGVYEQYF TGTGCCAGCAGCTTAGGGGTCTACGAGCAGTACTTC 12 NA TRBJ2-7 NA TRBV7-2
CASSSPPRGRGHQPQHF TGTGCCAGCAGTTCACCACCGCGGGGCAGGGGTCATCAGCCCCAGCATTTT 17 NA TRBJ1-5 NA TRBV28
CASTPSGQGADTQYF TGTGCCAGTACCCCGTCAGGACAGGGGGCAGATACGCAGTATTTT 15 TRBD1 TRBJ2-3 NA TRBV19
CASAIPGQGSSHYGYTF TGTGCCAGTGCAATTCCGGGACAGGGTTCCTCTCACTATGGCTACACCTTC 17 TRBD1 TRBJ1-2 NA TRBV28
CASSEFRREVKLFF TGTGCCAGCAGTGAATTTCGACGGGAGGTAAAACTGTTTTTT 14 NA TRBJ1-4 few TRBV6-1
CASRPGASSYNEQFF TGTGCCAGCAGGCCAGGGGCTAGCTCCTACAATGAGCAGTTCTTC 15 NA TRBJ2-1 NA TRBV9
CASSQDAVLVVSSNTGELFF TGCGCCAGCAGCCAAGATGCGGTACTAGTTGTATCCTCGAACACCGGGGAGCTGTTTTTT 20 NA TRBJ2-2 NA TRBV4-1
CASSLGTGADEAFF TGTGCCAGCAGCTTGGGGACAGGGGCGGATGAAGCTTTCTTT 14 TRBD1 TRBJ1-1 NA TRBV5-5
CASSVAGHNNQPQHF TGTGCCAGCAGCGTAGCCGGGCACAACAATCAGCCCCAGCATTTT 15 NA TRBJ1-5 few TRBV9
CASSYVGRSSYEQYF TGTGCCAGCAGCTACGTCGGACGTTCCTCCTACGAGCAGTACTTC 15 NA TRBJ2-7 NA TRBV7-2
CASSLRFEGNQPQHF TGTGCCAGCAGTTTAAGGTTTGAAGGAAATCAGCCCCAGCATTTT 15 NA TRBJ1-5 NA TRBV27
CASSLKGWSGSYNEQFF TGCGCCAGCAGCCTTAAAGGATGGAGTGGTAGCTACAATGAGCAGTTCTTC 17 NA TRBJ2-1 NA TRBV4-1
CASSPVGGITGELFF TGTGCCAGCAGCCCCGTGGGCGGGATCACCGGGGAGCTGTTTTTT 15 NA TRBJ2-2 NA TRBV7-8
CASSPVAGSSTDTQYF TGTGCCAGCAGCCCCGTAGCGGGGTCAAGCACAGATACGCAGTATTTT 16 TRBD2 TRBJ2-3 NA TRBV7-2
CASSYGAQETQYF TGTGCCAGCAGTTACGGCGCCCAAGAGACCCAGTACTTC 13 NA TRBJ2-5 once TRBV6-5
CASSLSNGGEQYF TGTGCCAGCAGTTTATCAAACGGCGGGGAGCAGTACTTC 13 NA TRBJ2-7 NA TRBV27
CASSLQGTDTQYF TGTGCCAGCAGCTTACAGGGTACAGATACGCAGTATTTT 13 NA TRBJ2-3 NA TRBV7-9
CASSVSLAGLYEQYF TGTGCCAGCAGTGTCAGTCTAGCGGGTCTCTACGAGCAGTACTTC 15 TRBD2 TRBJ2-7 NA TRBV6-1
CASSLNQDRGTF TGTGCCAGCAGCTTGAATCAGGACAGGGGGACCTTC 12 TRBD1 TRBJ1-2 NA TRBV5-6
CASSVDGRGGPNEKLFF TGTGCCAGCAGCGTAGATGGGAGGGGGGGCCCTAATGAAAAACTGTTTTTT 17 NA TRBJ1-4 NA TRBV9
CASSSRPRQNQPQHF TGTGCCAGCAGTTCCCGGCCACGTCAAAATCAGCCCCAGCATTTT 15 NA TRBJ1-5 NA TRBV6-4
CASSPTVAEQFF TGTGCCAGCAGCCCTACGGTAGCCGAGCAGTTCTTC 12 NA TRBJ2-1 NA TRBV7-2
CASSPHYNEQFF TGTGCCAGCAGCCCCCACTACAATGAGCAGTTCTTC 12 NA TRBJ2-1 NA TRBV9
CASGVGQLYEQYF TGTGCCAGCGGGGTGGGACAGCTCTACGAGCAGTACTTC 13 TRBD1 TRBJ2-7 NA TRBV28
CASSSLPRDYSHGYTF TGCGCCAGCAGCTCCCTCCCCAGGGACTATTCTCATGGCTACACCTTC 16 NA TRBJ1-2 NA TRBV5-1
CASSLGLQNEQFF TGTGCCAGCAGCCTGGGACTTCAGAATGAGCAGTTCTTC 13 NA TRBJ2-1 NA TRBV7-9
CASGPGSSGSFQETQYF TGTGCTAGTGGTCCGGGATCTAGCGGGAGTTTCCAAGAGACCCAGTACTTC 17 TRBD2 TRBJ2-5 NA TRBV12-5
CASSVKQGPSDEQYF TGTGCCAGCAGTGTGAAACAGGGACCCTCCGACGAGCAGTACTTC 15 NA TRBJ2-7 NA TRBV6-1
CASHGVPGGYGYTF TGTGCCAGCCACGGGGTGCCGGGGGGCTATGGCTACACCTTC 14 NA TRBJ1-2 few TRBV28
CASRDIGYEQYF TGCGCCAGTAGGGACATTGGGTACGAGCAGTACTTC 12 NA TRBJ2-7 NA TRBV5-1
CASSIRTSGFSYNEQFF TGTGCCAGTAGTATAAGGACTAGCGGGTTCTCCTACAATGAGCAGTTCTTC 17 TRBD2 TRBJ2-1 NA TRBV19
CASSETGWGGGYEQYF TGTGCCAGCAGCGAGACAGGGTGGGGTGGTGGCTACGAGCAGTACTTC 16 TRBD1 TRBJ2-7 NA TRBV9
CASSTGTGDGNTIYF TGTGCCAGCAGTACCGGGACAGGGGATGGAAACACCATATATTTT 15 TRBD1 TRBJ1-3 NA TRBV6-1
CASSDYPGDYGYTF TGTGCCAGCAGTGACTACCCGGGTGACTATGGCTACACCTTC 14 NA TRBJ1-2 NA TRBV6-4
CASSYASGVYEQYF TGTGCCAGCAGTTACGCGTCGGGGGTCTACGAGCAGTACTTC 14 NA TRBJ2-7 NA TRBV6-5
CSATARDGYTF TGCAGTGCTACCGCTAGGGATGGCTACACCTTC 11 NA TRBJ1-2 NA TRBV20-1
CASSLGRGSEAFF TGTGCCAGCAGCTTAGGAAGAGGTTCTGAAGCTTTCTTT 13 NA TRBJ1-1 once TRBV7-9
CAISESGEQYF TGTGCCATCAGTGAGTCCGGCGAGCAGTACTTC 11 NA TRBJ2-7 NA TRBV10-3
CASKGGLEYNEQFF TGTGCCAGCAAGGGGGGGTTGGAATACAATGAGCAGTTCTTC 14 NA TRBJ2-1 NA TRBV2
CASSLLPSGILTDTQYF TGTGCCAGCAGTTTATTACCTAGCGGGATATTGACAGATACGCAGTATTTT 17 TRBD2 TRBJ2-3 NA TRBV27
CASGSWEGSETQYF TGTGCTAGTGGTTCCTGGGAAGGCAGCGAGACCCAGTACTTC 14 NA TRBJ2-5 NA TRBV12-5
CASSSWVDRGGKLFF TGTGCCAGCAGCTCGTGGGTTGACAGGGGAGGAAAACTGTTTTTT 15 TRBD1 TRBJ1-4 NA TRBV7-2
CASSLEREQFF TGTGCCAGCAGCTTGGAGCGCGAGCAGTTCTTC 11 NA TRBJ2-1 NA TRBV7-9